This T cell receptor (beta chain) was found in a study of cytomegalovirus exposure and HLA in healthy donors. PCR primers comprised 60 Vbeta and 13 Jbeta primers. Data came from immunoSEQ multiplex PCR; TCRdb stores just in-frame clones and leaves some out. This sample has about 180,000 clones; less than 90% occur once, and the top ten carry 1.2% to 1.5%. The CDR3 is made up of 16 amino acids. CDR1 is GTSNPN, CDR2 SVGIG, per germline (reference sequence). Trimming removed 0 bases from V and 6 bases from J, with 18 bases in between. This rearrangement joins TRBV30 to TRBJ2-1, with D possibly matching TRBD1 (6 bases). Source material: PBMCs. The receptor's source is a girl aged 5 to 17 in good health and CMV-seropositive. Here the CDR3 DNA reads TGTGCCTGGAGTGTACTTATAAGGGGGAGTAGCAATGAGCAGTTCTTC. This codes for CAWSVLIRGSSNEQFF.